These 18 T cell receptor beta chains were sequenced from one sample in a study of OX40 agonist ivuxolimab in advanced cancers. TCRdb's copy holds only in-frame clones and misses some; the assay was immunoSEQ multiplex PCR. This table holds 120,000 or so clones, more than 70% found once. Sequenced material: CD4+ or CD8+ T cells sorted from blood, taken in a trial of the OX40 agonist ivuxolimab. These receptors were collected from an adult with an advanced solid tumor such as melanoma, head and neck, liver or kidney cancer.

The chain has TRBV6-1 and TRBJ2-7, with D perhaps matching TRBD2 (5 bases). The CDR3 is 13 amino acids. Germline CDR1 is MNHNS and CDR2 is SASEGT. The V gene lost 8 bases and the J gene lost 1 base, with 12 bases spanning the gap. CDR3 sequence (DNA): TGTGCCAGCCGGAGGTGGGGATCCTACGAGCAGTACTTC. It specifies CASRRWGSYEQYF.

The rearrangement uses TRBV7-3 and TRBJ2-1; the match to TRBD1 covers 7 bases. The CDR3 contains 14 residues. V was clipped by 5 bases and J by 9 bases; unmatched bases: 10. CDR1 is SGHTA, CDR2 FQGTGA, per germline. Here the CDR3 DNA reads TGTGCCAGCAGCGCCCGACAGGGTTATAGTGAGCAGTTCTTC. This translates into CASSARQGYSEQFF.

In its sample, this clone was seen once. The chain recombines TRBV28 with TRBJ2-7; D may correspond to TRBD1 or TRBD2 (5 bases each). The CDR3 covers 16 residues. Deletions cut 7 bases from V and 3 bases from J, with 22 bases between. Germline values: CDR1 MDHEN, CDR2 SYDVKM. The DNA for the CDR3 is TGTGCCAGCACTGACCCGAGGGGCAGGAAGGACTACGAGCAGTACTTC. Residues: CASTDPRGRKDYEQYF.

The J gene is TRBJ1-1, the V gene TRBV19, with TRBD1 as a possible D gene (6 bases). Trimming cost V 5 bases and J 3 bases, with 13 bases left between them. This CDR3 spans 14 amino acids. Per germline, CDR1 LNHDA and CDR2 SQIVND (reference sequence). The CDR3 region has the DNA TGTGCCAGTAGTTTACAGGGAGAAGACACTGAAGCTTTCTTT. Amino acids: CASSLQGEDTEAFF.

The J gene is TRBJ2-7, the V gene TRBV5-1; TRBD2 is a possible D gene (5 bases). Germline CDR1 SGHRS, CDR2 YFSETQ. The V end was cut by 2 bases, the J end by 2 bases, with 11 bases between. This CDR3 is 14 amino acids long. CDR3 region: CASSLRAATYEQYF. CDR3 bases: TGCGCCAGCAGCTTAAGAGCGGCTACCTACGAGCAGTACTTC.

V is TRBV6-6 and J is TRBJ1-1; D may be TRBD1 (5 bases). Between the trimmed V and J ends, which lost 7 bases and 0 bases, there was a span of 12 bases. The germline V gene has CDR1 MNHNY and CDR2 SVGAGI (reference sequence). The CDR3 runs to 14 residues. CDR3 nucleotide sequence: TGTGCCAGCACCACCGGGGGAGTGAACACTGAAGCTTTCTTT. This sequence encodes CASTTGGVNTEAFF.

This rearrangement joins TRBV7-2 to TRBJ1-2, with D perhaps matching TRBD1 (6 bases). V lost 1 base to trimming and J lost 8 bases, with 11 bases between them. This CDR3 is built from 13 residues. From germline, CDR1 is SGHTA and CDR2 FQGNSA. DNA of the CDR3: TGTGCCAGCAGCTTAGACAGGGAAAGGGGCTACACCTTC. Its translation: CASSLDRERGYTF. The whole variable domain, filled in from reference TRBV7-2 and TRBJ1-2, reads GAGVSQSPSNKVTEKGKDVELRCDPISGHTALYWYRQSLGQGLEFLIYFQGNSAPDKSGLPSDRFSAERTGGSVSTLTIQRTQQEDSAVYLCASSLDRERGYTFGSGTRLTVV.

This rearrangement joins TRBV5-4 to TRBJ2-3; 7 bases agree with TRBD2. In germline, CDR1 is SGHNT, CDR2 YYREEE (reference sequence). Trimming took 0 bases from V and 0 from J; bases not matched to a gene: 1. This CDR3 has 15 amino acids. In DNA, the CDR3 is TGTGCCAGCAGCTTGGGGCGGGGGAGCACAGATACGCAGTATTTT. It specifies CASSLGRGSTDTQYF.

Here the CDR3 reads CASSQLRAGETQYF. Here the CDR3 DNA reads TGTGCCAGCAGCCAACTGCGGGCGGGGGAGACCCAGTACTTC. This chain uses TRBV6-5 with TRBJ2-5, with a tentative D call TRBD2 (6 bases). With 6 bases removed from V and 5 bases from J, the gap between germline ends came to 16 bases. This CDR3 region has 14 residues. CDR1 and CDR2 from the germline V gene are MNHEY and SVGAGI.

The chain joins TRBV4-3 to TRBJ1-2; no definite D call. CDR1 and CDR2 from the germline V gene are LGHNA and YSLEER. The V and J ends lost 0 bases and 4 bases respectively, with 18 bases between them. The CDR3 is made up of 17 amino acids. The CDR3 spells CASSQDVIGGGVYGYTF. In DNA form, the CDR3 reads TGCGCCAGCAGCCAAGATGTAATAGGCGGTGGCGTCTATGGCTACACCTTC.

This chain links TRBV27 with TRBJ2-1; D not resolved. V lost 7 bases, J lost 0 bases, and 19 bases lay in between. Germline CDR1 MNHEY, CDR2 SMNVEV (reference sequence). The CDR3 loop spans 17 amino acids. CDR3: CASTLKVTESSYNEQFF. The DNA of the CDR3 is TGTGCCAGCACCCTTAAGGTCACAGAGAGCTCCTACAATGAGCAGTTCTTC.

The rearrangement links TRBV19 to TRBJ1-6, with D hard to call. Germline CDR1 LNHDA, CDR2 SQIVND (reference sequence). Trimming cost V 2 bases and J 3 bases, with 11 bases left between them. The CDR3 covers 16 residues. The DNA for the CDR3 is TGTGCCAGTAGTATACATCCGGGGAGCTATAATTCACCCCTCCACTTT. Its protein is CASSIHPGSYNSPLHF.

The chain employs TRBV18 and TRBJ2-5; unclear D gene. Looked up from germline, CDR1 is KGHSH and CDR2 is LQKENI. This CDR3 region has 13 residues. With 0 bases removed from V and 5 bases from J, the gap between germline ends came to 7 bases. The CDR3 DNA is TGTGCCAGCTCACCACCGTCGTTCGAGACCCAGTACTTC. It is translated as CASSPPSFETQYF.

The genes are TRBV30 and TRBJ2-4; D is undetermined. Germline values: CDR1 GTSNPN, CDR2 SVGIG (reference sequence). V dropped 0 bases and J dropped 5 bases, with 17 bases sitting between them. This CDR3 has 16 amino acids. CDR3 DNA: TGTGCCTGGAGTGTATCGAGCCGCCGGACCCAAAACATTCAGTACTTC. Translation: CAWSVSSRRTQNIQYF.

V gene TRBV30 combines with J gene TRBJ2-3, with D perhaps TRBD2 (6 bases). Trimming shortened V by 5 bases and J by 4 bases, and 10 bases separated the two germline ends. CDR3 length: 12 residues. Germline loops: CDR1 GTSNPN, CDR2 SVGIG (reference sequence). The CDR3, as DNA: TGTGCCTGGGGGGCTAGCGCAGATACGCAGTATTTT. Translated: CAWGASADTQYF.

J is TRBJ1-1 and V is TRBV20-1; 9 bases are a match to TRBD1. Germline-derived CDR1 and CDR2 are DFQATT and SNEGSKA (reference sequence). This CDR3 region has 11 residues. Unmatched junction bases numbered 1, after V lost 5 bases and J lost 6 bases. The CDR3 nucleotides read TGCAGTGCTTGGACAGGGGCTGAAGCTTTCTTT. It encodes CSAWTGAEAFF.

Here the CDR3 DNA reads TGTGCCAGTAGGGGCAGGACAGGGGTAAATAGCAATCAGCCCCAGCATTTT. Amino acids: CASRGRTGVNSNQPQHF. The chain has TRBV19 and TRBJ1-5, with TRBD1 matching 9 bases. With 6 bases clipped from V and 0 bases from J, the junction kept 9 bases outside the gene matches. Germline V gives CDR1 LNHDA, CDR2 SQIVND (reference sequence). The CDR3 is made up of 17 amino acids. Full variable domain (remainder filled in from reference TRBV19 and TRBJ1-5): DGGITQSPKYLFRKEGQNVTLSCEQNLNHDAMYWYRQDPGQGLRLIYYSQIVNDFQKGDIAEGYSVSREKKESFPLTVTSAQKNPTAFYLCASRGRTGVNSNQPQHFGDGTRLSIL.

This clone was found once. The chain carries TRBV29-1 and TRBJ1-2; D is undetermined. Trimming took off 3 bases at V and 3 bases at J, with 20 bases between the two ends. This CDR3 spans 16 amino acids. Germline V gives CDR1 SQVTM, CDR2 ANQGSEA. The CDR3 DNA reads as TGCAGCGTTGATCGGGCACGTGCAGGCCCCCACTATGGCTACACCTTC. It codes for CSVDRARAGPHYGYTF.